These 14 T cell receptor beta chains came from one sample sequenced in a study of glioma-infiltrating T cells after dendritic cell vaccination (dated by TCRdb to about 2016). Explained via the paper, the time point label denotes: after dendritic cell vaccination, including at tumor progression/relapse. Libraries were built with the immunoSEQ multiplex PCR assay. The table comes from immuneACCESS by way of TCRdb, which keeps in-frame sequences with V and J called. Part of the clones is missing from these tables; in studies checked, under half for an unresolved V gene and the rest for unknown reasons. The sample data list 85,000 to 100,000 clones, and less than 90% of these were observed just once. The ten largest clones represent roughly 5.9% of the sample. The sample here was blood, taken after dendritic cell vaccination. The receptors come from a human donor with glioblastoma.

The rearrangement uses TRBV19 and TRBJ1-5, with 8 bases fitting TRBD1. The CDR3 runs 15 residues. Unmatched junction bases numbered 5, after V lost 6 bases and J lost 1 base. Germline lookup yields CDR1 LNHDA and CDR2 SQIVND (reference sequence). The chain's CDR3 is CASRAQGVSNQPQHF. The CDR3 bases are TGTGCCAGTAGGGCACAGGGGGTCAGCAATCAGCCCCAGCATTTT.

This clone occurred a few times. For the CDR3, the DNA is TGTGCCAGTAAGACAGGGGGGAGGGCAGATACGCAGTATTTT. Protein product: CASKTGGRADTQYF. The chain is built from TRBV28 and TRBJ2-3; TRBD1 aligns across 9 bases. Germline values: CDR1 MDHEN, CDR2 SYDVKM. This CDR3 contains 14 residues. V shed 9 bases and J 4 bases; nucleotides not matched to a gene: 8. The whole variable domain, remainder taken from reference TRBV28 and TRBJ2-3, is DVKVTQSSRYLVKRTGEKVFLECVQDMDHENMFWYRQDPGLGLRLIYFSYDVKMKEKGDIPEGYSVSREKKERFSLILESASTNQTSMYLCASKTGGRADTQYFGPGTRLTVL.

The chain carries TRBV9 and TRBJ2-2; 10 positions match TRBD1. J gave up 4 bases and V 2 bases, and 5 bases lay outside the gene matches. The CDR3 contains 16 residues. From germline, CDR1 is SGDLS and CDR2 YYNGEE. This CDR3 is CASSVRDRGGTGELFF. CDR3 coding DNA: TGTGCCAGCAGCGTCCGGGACAGGGGTGGCACCGGGGAGCTGTTTTTT. Looking up the rest from reference TRBV9 and TRBJ2-2 gives the full variable domain: DSGVTQTPKHLITATGQRVTLRCSPRSGDLSVYWYQQSLDQGLQFLIQYYNGEERAKGNILERFSAQQFPDLHSELNLSSLELGDSALYFCASSVRDRGGTGELFFGEGSRLTVL.

This chain links TRBV30 with TRBJ2-2; 10 bases are shared with TRBD2. This CDR3 is 16 amino acids long. Trimming took 2 bases from V and 6 from J; bases not matched to a gene: 9. Germline-derived CDR1 and CDR2 are GTSNPN and SVGIG (reference sequence). CDR3 protein: CAWSIFLAGEAGELFF. The CDR3 DNA reads as TGTGCCTGGAGTATCTTCCTAGCGGGAGAGGCCGGGGAGCTGTTTTTT.

The rearrangement joins TRBV29-1 to TRBJ2-1; D is perhaps TRBD1 (6 bases). Germline lookup yields CDR1 SQVTM and CDR2 ANQGSEA. This CDR3 is built from 13 residues. V gave up 3 bases and J gave up 8 bases, with 14 bases separating them. As DNA, the CDR3 is TGCAGCGTTGATCAGCCAGGGGAGCATGAGCAGTTCTTC. This codes for CSVDQPGEHEQFF.

The sample holds a few counts of this clone. The J gene is TRBJ1-1, the V gene TRBV2; D call uncertain. The CDR3 totals 11 residues. The germline V gene has CDR1 SNHLY and CDR2 FYNNEI. Deletions cut 2 bases from V and 8 bases from J, with 6 bases between. The CDR3 sequence: CASSENGEAFF. CDR3 coding DNA: TGTGCCAGCAGTGAAAACGGGGAAGCTTTCTTT.

This clone occurred once. The chain recombines TRBV4-1 with TRBJ2-1; a possible D gene is TRBD2 (6 bases). Trimming took off 4 bases at V and 6 bases at J, with 13 bases between the two ends. The CDR3 consists of 14 residues. CDR1 is MGHRA, CDR2 YSYEKL, per germline. The CDR3 region has the DNA TGCGCCAGCAGCCCCAGGGACTGGGGCAATGAGCAGTTCTTC. Protein sequence: CASSPRDWGNEQFF.

J is TRBJ2-1 and V is TRBV7-3; a possible D gene is TRBD2 (7 bases). The CDR3 runs 14 residues. The germline CDR1 and CDR2 sequences are SGHTA and FQGTGA. The V gene lost 4 bases and the J gene lost 10 bases, with 17 bases spanning the gap. The CDR3 DNA reads TGTGCCAGCAGCTCAGGGAGGGGGAACTGGGAGCAGTTCTTC. Protein: CASSSGRGNWEQFF.

This chain links TRBV28 with TRBJ2-3; D gene unclear. There are 13 residues in the CDR3. Germline assignment: CDR1 MDHEN and CDR2 SYDVKM. V gave up 5 bases and J gave up 6 bases, with 12 bases separating them. This chain's CDR3 is CASSQTSRDTQYF. The DNA for the CDR3 is TGTGCCAGCAGTCAAACATCGCGGGATACGCAGTATTTT.

A single count supports this clone. The CDR3: CASSWGDYGYTF. The CDR3 DNA reads TGTGCCAGCAGTTGGGGGGACTATGGCTACACCTTC. J is TRBJ1-2 and V is TRBV28; tentatively, D is TRBD1 (5 bases). The germline V and J ends were trimmed by 4 bases and 3 bases, with 6 bases remaining between them. Germline CDR1 reads MDHEN; CDR2 reads SYDVKM. This CDR3 is 12 amino acids long.

The chain couples TRBV10-2 to TRBJ1-2; 7 bases are shared with TRBD1. V lost 10 bases, J lost 4 bases, and 15 bases stayed unmatched. There are 15 residues in the CDR3. Germline V gives CDR1 WSHSY, CDR2 SAAADI. The CDR3 is CATVQGIHGGYGYTF. The CDR3 DNA reads as TGCGCCACCGTACAGGGGATCCACGGGGGCTATGGCTACACCTTC.

The J gene is TRBJ2-2, the V gene TRBV4-1, with a weak D call TRBD2 (6 bases). CDR1 and CDR2 from the germline V gene are MGHRA and YSYEKL. The length of the CDR3 is 14 residues. V was trimmed by 4 bases and J by 6 bases, leaving 12 bases between them. The CDR3 coding sequence is TGCGCCAGCAGCCGCAGGGAGCGGGCCGGGGAGCTGTTTTTT. Translating gives CASSRRERAGELFF.

The V gene is TRBV10-2, the J gene TRBJ2-3, with TRBD2 matching 7 bases. Per the germline V gene, CDR1 is WSHSY and CDR2 is SAAADI. The CDR3 is made up of 15 amino acids. V was pared by 3 bases and J by 3 bases, with 6 bases of the junction left unmatched. CDR3 amino acids: CASSDGGSGTDTQYF. The CDR3 bases are TGCGCCAGCAGTGATGGCGGGAGCGGAACAGATACGCAGTATTTT.

The sample holds many counts of this clone. V is TRBV5-4 and J is TRBJ1-6; TRBD1 aligns across 7 bases. The CDR3 totals 14 residues. Trimming took 4 bases from V and 8 from J; bases not matched to a gene: 6. Germline V CDR1 and CDR2: SGHNT, YYREEE (reference sequence). Written as DNA, the CDR3 is TGTGCCAGCAGCCACCGGGACAGCCATTCACCCCTCCACTTT. It encodes CASSHRDSHSPLHF.